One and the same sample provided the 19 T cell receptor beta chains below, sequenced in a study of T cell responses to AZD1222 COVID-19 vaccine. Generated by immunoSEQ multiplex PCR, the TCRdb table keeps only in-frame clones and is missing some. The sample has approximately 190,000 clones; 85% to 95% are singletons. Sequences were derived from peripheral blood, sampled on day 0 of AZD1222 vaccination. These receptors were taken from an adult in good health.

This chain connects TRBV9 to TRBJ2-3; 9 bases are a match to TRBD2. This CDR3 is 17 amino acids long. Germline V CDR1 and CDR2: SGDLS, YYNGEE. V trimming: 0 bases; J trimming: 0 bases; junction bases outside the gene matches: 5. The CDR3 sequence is CASSVGSSGGSTDTQYF. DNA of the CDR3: TGTGCCAGCAGCGTAGGAAGTAGCGGGGGTAGCACAGATACGCAGTATTTT.

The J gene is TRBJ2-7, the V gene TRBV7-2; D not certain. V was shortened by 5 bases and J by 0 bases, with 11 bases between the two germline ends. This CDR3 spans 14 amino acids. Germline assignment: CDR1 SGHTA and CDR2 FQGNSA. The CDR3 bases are TGTGCCAGCAGCGGCCCCCCTCCCTCCTACGAGCAGTACTTC. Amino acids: CASSGPPPSYEQYF.

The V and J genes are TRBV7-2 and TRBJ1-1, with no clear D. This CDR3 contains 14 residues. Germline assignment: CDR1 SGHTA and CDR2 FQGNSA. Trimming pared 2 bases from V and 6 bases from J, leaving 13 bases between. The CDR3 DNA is TGTGCCAGCAGCTTAAAGGTCGGGGTCCCTGAAGCTTTCTTT. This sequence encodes CASSLKVGVPEAFF.

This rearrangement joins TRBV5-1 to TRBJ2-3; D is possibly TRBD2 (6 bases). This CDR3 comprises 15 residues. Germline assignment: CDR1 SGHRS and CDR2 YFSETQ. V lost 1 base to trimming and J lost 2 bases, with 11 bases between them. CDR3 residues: CASSLSRGYTDTQYF. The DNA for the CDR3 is TGCGCCAGCAGCTTGAGTCGGGGGTACACAGATACGCAGTATTTT.

CDR3 coding DNA: TGTGCCATCAGTGACCGGGGCAATCAGCCCCAGCATTTT. The encoded protein is CAISDRGNQPQHF. V is TRBV10-3 and J is TRBJ1-5; no reliable D call. Deletions cut 3 bases from V and 2 bases from J, with 5 bases between. Looked up from germline, CDR1 is ENHRY and CDR2 is SYGVKD. This CDR3 is built from 13 residues.

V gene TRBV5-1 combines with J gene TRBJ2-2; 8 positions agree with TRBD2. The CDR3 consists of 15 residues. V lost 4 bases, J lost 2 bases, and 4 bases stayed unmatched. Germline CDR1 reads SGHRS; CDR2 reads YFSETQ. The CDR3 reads CASSPGGGNTGELFF. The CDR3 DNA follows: TGCGCCAGCAGCCCCGGGGGGGGTAACACCGGGGAGCTGTTTTTT. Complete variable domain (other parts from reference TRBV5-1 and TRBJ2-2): KAGVTQTPRYLIKTRGQQVTLSCSPISGHRSVSWYQQTPGQGLQFLFEYFSETQRNKGNFPGRFSGRQFSNSRSEMNVSTLELGDSALYLCASSPGGGNTGELFFGEGSRLTVL.

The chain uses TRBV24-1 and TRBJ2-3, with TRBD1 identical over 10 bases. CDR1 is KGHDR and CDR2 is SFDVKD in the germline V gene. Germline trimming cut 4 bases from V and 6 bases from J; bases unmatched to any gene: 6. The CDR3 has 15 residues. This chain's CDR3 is CATSESGQGSDTQYF. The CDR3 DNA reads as TGTGCCACCAGTGAATCGGGACAGGGGTCGGATACGCAGTATTTT.

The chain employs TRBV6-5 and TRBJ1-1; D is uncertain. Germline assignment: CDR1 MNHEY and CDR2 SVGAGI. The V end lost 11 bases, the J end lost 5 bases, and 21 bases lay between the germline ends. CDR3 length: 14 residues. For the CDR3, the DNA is TGTGCCGTCAAGCCTCCACCCTGGAAAACTGAAGCTTTCTTT. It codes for CAVKPPPWKTEAFF.

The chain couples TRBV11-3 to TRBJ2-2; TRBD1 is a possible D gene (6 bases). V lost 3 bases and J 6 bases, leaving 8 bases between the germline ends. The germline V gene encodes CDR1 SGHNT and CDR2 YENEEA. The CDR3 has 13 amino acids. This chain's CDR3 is CASSLQGSGELFF. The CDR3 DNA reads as TGTGCCAGCAGCTTGCAGGGGTCCGGGGAGCTGTTTTTT.

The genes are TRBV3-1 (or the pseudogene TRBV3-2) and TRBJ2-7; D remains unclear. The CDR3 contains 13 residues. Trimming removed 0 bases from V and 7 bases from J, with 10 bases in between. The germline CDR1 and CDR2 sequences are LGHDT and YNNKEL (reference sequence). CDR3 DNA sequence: TGTGCCAGCAGCCAAGAGGCCACCAGGGAGCAGTACTTC. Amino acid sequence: CASSQEATREQYF.

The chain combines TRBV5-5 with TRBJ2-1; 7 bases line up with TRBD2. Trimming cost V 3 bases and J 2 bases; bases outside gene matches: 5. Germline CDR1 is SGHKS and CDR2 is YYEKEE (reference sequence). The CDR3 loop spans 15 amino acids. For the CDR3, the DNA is TGTGCCAGCAGCTCCGGACTAGGAGCCTACAATGAGCAGTTCTTC. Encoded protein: CASSSGLGAYNEQFF.

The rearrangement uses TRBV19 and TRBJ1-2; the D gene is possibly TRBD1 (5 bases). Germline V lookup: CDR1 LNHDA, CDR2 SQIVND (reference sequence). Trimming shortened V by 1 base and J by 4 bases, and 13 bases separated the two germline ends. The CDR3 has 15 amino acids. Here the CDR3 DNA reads TGTGCCAGTAGTATAGGGGGCGTGTTCCCCTATGGCTACACCTTC. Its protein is CASSIGGVFPYGYTF.

The CDR3 DNA sequence: TGCGCCAGCAGCTTGGGACTAGCGGGGGGTACAGATACGCAGTATTTT. Its translation is CASSLGLAGGTDTQYF. V and J are TRBV5-1 and TRBJ2-3; 13 positions match TRBD2. Trimming took 0 bases from V and 3 from J; bases not matched to a gene: 1. CDR3 length: 16 amino acids. Germline CDR1 and CDR2: SGHRS and YFSETQ.

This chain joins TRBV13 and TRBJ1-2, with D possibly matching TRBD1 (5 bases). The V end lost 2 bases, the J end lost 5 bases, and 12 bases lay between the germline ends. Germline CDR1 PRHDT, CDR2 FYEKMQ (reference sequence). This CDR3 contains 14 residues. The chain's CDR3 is CASSLTDSRYGYTF. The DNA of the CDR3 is TGTGCCAGCAGCTTAACAGACAGCAGATATGGCTACACCTTC.

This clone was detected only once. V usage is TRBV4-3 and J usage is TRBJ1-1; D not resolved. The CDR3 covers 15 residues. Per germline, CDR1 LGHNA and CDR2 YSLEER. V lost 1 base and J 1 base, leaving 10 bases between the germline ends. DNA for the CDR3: TGCGCCAGCAGCCAAGCTCTAGGGTGGAACACTGAAGCTTTCTTT. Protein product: CASSQALGWNTEAFF.

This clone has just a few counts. CDR3 sequence (DNA): TGCAGCGTTCAGTACGGACGGATGAACACTGAAGCTTTCTTT. Translated, it gives CSVQYGRMNTEAFF. The rearrangement links TRBV29-1 to TRBJ1-1; D not certain. The germline V and J ends were trimmed by 5 bases and 0 bases, with 13 bases remaining between them. This CDR3 region has 14 residues. CDR1 is SQVTM and CDR2 is ANQGSEA in the germline V gene.

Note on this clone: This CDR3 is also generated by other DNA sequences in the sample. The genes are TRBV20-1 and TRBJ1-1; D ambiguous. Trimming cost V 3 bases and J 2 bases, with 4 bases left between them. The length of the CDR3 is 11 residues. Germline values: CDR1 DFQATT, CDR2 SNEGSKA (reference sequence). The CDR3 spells CSARENTEAFF. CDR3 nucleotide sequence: TGCAGTGCTAGGGAAAACACTGAAGCTTTCTTT.

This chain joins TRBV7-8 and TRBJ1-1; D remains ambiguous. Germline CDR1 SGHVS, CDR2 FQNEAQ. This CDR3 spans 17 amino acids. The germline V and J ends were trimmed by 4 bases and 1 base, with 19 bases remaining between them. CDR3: CASSSRTRRLANTEAFF. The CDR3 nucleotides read TGTGCCAGCAGCTCGAGGACCCGGAGGTTGGCGAACACTGAAGCTTTCTTT.

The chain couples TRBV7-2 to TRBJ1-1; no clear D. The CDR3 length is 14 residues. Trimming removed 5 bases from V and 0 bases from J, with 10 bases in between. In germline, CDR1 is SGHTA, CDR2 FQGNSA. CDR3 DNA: TGTGCCAGCAGCCCGACGGGGATGAACACTGAAGCTTTCTTT. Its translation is CASSPTGMNTEAFF.